Following are 13 T cell receptor beta chains from one sample sequenced in a study of cytomegalovirus exposure and HLA in healthy donors listed by TCRdb under 2017. The library was prepared using the immunoSEQ multiplex PCR assay. A mixture of 60 forward primers for TCR Vbeta segments and 13 reverse primers for TCR Jbeta segments was used in the multiplex PCR. TCRdb re-hosts the immuneACCESS table, in-frame sequences only. Its copies lack some clones; in the studies checked, an unresolved V gene accounts for under half of them, and the cause for the rest is not known. The table for this sample records roughly 120,000 clones. The leading ten clones occupy approximately 3.9% of the sample. Material for sequencing was PBMCs. The receptor set was obtained from a man younger than 30 in good health and CMV-seronegative.

This chain uses TRBV7-9 with TRBJ2-7, with TRBD2 identical over 11 bases. Germline V gene data show CDR1 as SEHNR and CDR2 as FQNEAQ (reference sequence). The CDR3 is made up of 15 amino acids. V lost 7 bases and J lost 6; bases outside the gene matches: 11. The CDR3 is CASTTILLAGVEQYF. The CDR3 nucleotides read TGTGCCAGCACCACTATCTTACTAGCGGGAGTCGAGCAGTACTTC.

The CDR3 DNA is TGCAGCGCCACACAGGGGGCTGGGGCCAACGTCCTGACTTTC. It is translated as CSATQGAGANVLTF. The rearrangement joins TRBV29-1 to TRBJ2-6, with 8 nucleotides matching TRBD1. There are 14 residues in the CDR3. CDR1 is SQVTM, CDR2 ANQGSEA, per germline. V was pared by 7 bases and J by 2 bases, with 4 bases of the junction left unmatched.

The rearrangement uses TRBV7-9 and TRBJ1-5, with a possible D match to TRBD1 (6 bases). V was pared by 4 bases and J by 2 bases, with 21 bases between. Germline assignment: CDR1 SEHNR and CDR2 FQNEAQ (reference sequence). The CDR3 covers 18 residues. In DNA, the CDR3 is TGTGCCAGCAGCTACTATACAGGGTTGAAAGAGGGCAATCAGCCCCAGCATTTT. As protein: CASSYYTGLKEGNQPQHF.

V and J are TRBV6-1 and TRBJ1-5; 8 positions match TRBD1. After removal of 7 bases from V and 2 bases from J, the junction contained 7 bases not matched to a gene. CDR1 and CDR2 (germline): MNHNS, SASEGT. The CDR3 totals 15 residues. CDR3 bases: TGTGCCAGCACCCAGACAGGGGAGGGCAATCAGCCCCAGCATTTT. Residues: CASTQTGEGNQPQHF.

J is TRBJ1-4 and V is TRBV6-5; TRBD1 matches at 7 bases. Germline V CDR1 and CDR2: MNHEY, SVGAGI. The CDR3 totals 13 residues. With V trimmed by 5 bases and J by 8 bases, 5 bases remained unmatched. CDR3 sequence (DNA): TGTGCCAGCAGTGACAGGGAGCAGGAAAAACTGTTTTTT. Amino acids: CASSDREQEKLFF.

V and J are TRBV6-5 and TRBJ2-1; TRBD2 agrees at 10 bases. The CDR3 loop spans 15 amino acids. The V gene's germline CDR1 is MNHEY and CDR2 SVGAGI. V shed 6 bases and J 9 bases; nucleotides not matched to a gene: 11. The CDR3 protein is CASRQAGGLRIEQFF. CDR3 in DNA: TGTGCCAGCAGACAAGCGGGAGGGCTTCGGATTGAGCAGTTCTTC.

The chain carries TRBV19 and TRBJ2-1; TRBD1 agrees at 11 bases. This CDR3 contains 16 residues. Germline trimming cut 6 bases from V and 6 bases from J; bases unmatched to any gene: 10. Germline V lookup: CDR1 LNHDA, CDR2 SQIVND (reference sequence). For the CDR3, the DNA is TGTGCCAGTAGGCTTTTTCCGGGACAGGGGGTCAATGAGCAGTTCTTC. Translating it yields CASRLFPGQGVNEQFF.

V usage is TRBV10-2 and J usage is TRBJ2-5, with TRBD1 identical over 7 bases. J lost 4 bases, V lost 5 bases, and 4 bases had no gene match. CDR3 length: 13 residues. The V gene's germline CDR1 is WSHSY and CDR2 SAAADI. The CDR3 here is CASSQTGRETQYF. The CDR3 region has the DNA TGCGCCAGCAGTCAGACAGGGAGAGAGACCCAGTACTTC.

J is TRBJ1-4 and V is TRBV15, with a tentative D call TRBD1 (6 bases). The germline V and J ends were trimmed by 1 base and 7 bases, with 16 bases remaining between them. Germline CDR1 is LNHNV and CDR2 is YYDKDF (reference sequence). The CDR3 consists of 16 residues. CDR3 bases: TGTGCCACCAGCAGAGCAGGGGCAGGGGTGGGTGAAAAACTGTTTTTT. Its translation: CATSRAGAGVGEKLFF.

This rearrangement joins TRBV7-9 to TRBJ2-3; D might be TRBD2 (5 bases). Germline CDR1 and CDR2: SEHNR and FQNEAQ (reference sequence). V was trimmed by 0 bases and J by 6 bases, leaving 19 bases between them. This CDR3 comprises 17 residues. The CDR3 is CASSLALAAEGYDTQYF. CDR3 nucleotide sequence: TGTGCCAGCAGCTTAGCTTTGGCAGCCGAGGGTTACGATACGCAGTATTTT.

This CDR3 reads CASSQYQGFMGGNTIYF. CDR3 bases: TGTGCCAGCAGCCAGTACCAGGGTTTCATGGGAGGAAACACCATATATTTT. The V gene is TRBV11-2, the J gene TRBJ1-3; D is possibly TRBD1 (5 bases). Germline CDR1 reads SGHAT; CDR2 reads FQNNGV. The CDR3 extends over 17 amino acids. Trimming removed 5 bases from V and 4 bases from J, with 21 bases in between.

The chain uses TRBV28 and TRBJ1-2; 7 positions match TRBD1. V was pared by 7 bases and J by 0 bases, with 14 bases of the junction left unmatched. Germline values: CDR1 MDHEN, CDR2 SYDVKM. The CDR3 extends over 17 amino acids. CDR3 nucleotide sequence: TGTGCCAGCACCCTAAAGACAGGGCCCCGTTCTAACTATGGCTACACCTTC. Translated: CASTLKTGPRSNYGYTF.

This rearrangement joins TRBV5-4 to TRBJ2-2; a weak D match, TRBD2 (5 bases). With 1 base removed from V and 6 bases from J, the gap between germline ends came to 16 bases. The CDR3 spans 16 residues. CDR1 SGHNT and CDR2 YYREEE come from the germline V gene (reference sequence). CDR3 residues: CASSLMSRGDAGELFF. Here the CDR3 DNA reads TGTGCCAGCAGCTTGATGTCACGGGGAGATGCCGGGGAGCTGTTTTTT.